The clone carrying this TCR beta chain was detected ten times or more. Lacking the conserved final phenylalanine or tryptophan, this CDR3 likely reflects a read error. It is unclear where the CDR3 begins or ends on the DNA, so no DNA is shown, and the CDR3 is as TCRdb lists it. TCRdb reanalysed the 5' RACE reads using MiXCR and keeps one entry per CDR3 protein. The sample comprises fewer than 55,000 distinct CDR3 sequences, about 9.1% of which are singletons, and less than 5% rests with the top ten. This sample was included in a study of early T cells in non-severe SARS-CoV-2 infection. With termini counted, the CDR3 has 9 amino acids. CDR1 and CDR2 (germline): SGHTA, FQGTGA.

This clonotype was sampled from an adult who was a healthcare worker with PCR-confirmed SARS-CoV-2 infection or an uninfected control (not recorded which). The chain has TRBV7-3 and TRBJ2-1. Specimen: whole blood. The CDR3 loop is CASSLTPPV.